These 9 T cell receptor beta chains came from one sample sequenced in a study of OX40 agonist ivuxolimab in advanced cancers. The protocol was immunoSEQ multiplex PCR, while the TCRdb copy is restricted to in-frame clones and leaves out a portion. The sample includes about 75,000 clones, around 84% of them seen just once. Here the sequenced sample was CD4+ or CD8+ T cells sorted from blood, taken in a trial of the OX40 agonist ivuxolimab. The receptor source for this set is an adult with an advanced solid tumor such as melanoma, head and neck, liver or kidney cancer.

This chain links TRBV11-3 with TRBJ2-1; tentatively, D is TRBD1 or TRBD2 (5 bases each). Germline V gene sequence: CDR1 SGHNT, CDR2 YENEEA. The germline V and J ends were trimmed by 2 bases and 9 bases, with 20 bases remaining between them. The CDR3 is 16 residues long. CDR3 nucleotides: TGTGCCAGCAGCTTATTATCTCTCGGGGCAATAGGTGAGCAGTTCTTC. This encodes CASSLLSLGAIGEQFF.

The chain employs TRBV2 and TRBJ1-2, with TRBD1 matching 7 bases. With V trimmed by 6 bases and J by 3 bases, 7 bases remained unmatched. The germline V gene has CDR1 SNHLY and CDR2 FYNNEI. The CDR3 is 14 amino acids. The CDR3 nucleotides are TGTGCCAGCAGAGGAAGGGACAGCTACTATGGCTACACCTTC. Its protein product is CASRGRDSYYGYTF. The full variable domain, rest sourced from reference TRBV2 and TRBJ1-2, is EPEVTQTPSHQVTQMGQEVILRCVPISNHLYFYWYRQILGQKVEFLVSFYNNEISEKSEIFDDQFSVERPDGSNFTLKIRSTKLEDSAMYFCASRGRDSYYGYTFGSGTRLTVV.

This clone was recorded only once. V gene TRBV7-6 combines with J gene TRBJ2-1; D gene unclear. The length of the CDR3 is 13 residues. The germline CDR1 and CDR2 sequences are SGHVS and FNYEAQ. The V gene lost 1 base and the J gene lost 9 bases, with 10 bases spanning the gap. CDR3 residues: CASSLDGFREQFF. In DNA, the CDR3 is TGTGCCAGCAGCTTAGATGGATTTCGTGAGCAGTTCTTC.

The rearrangement uses TRBV7-9 and TRBJ2-1; 10 positions match TRBD2. The CDR3 length is 12 residues. Unmatched junction bases numbered 3, after V lost 1 base and J lost 15 bases. Germline loops: CDR1 SEHNR, CDR2 FQNEAQ (reference sequence). CDR3 amino acids: CASSLELAGLFF. The CDR3 DNA follows: TGTGCCAGCAGCTTAGAACTAGCGGGATTGTTCTTC.

This rearrangement joins TRBV5-6 to TRBJ2-7; TRBD1 agrees at 7 bases. This CDR3 contains 14 residues. The V segment lost 0 bases and the J segment 2 bases; nucleotides outside the gene matches: 2. The germline CDR1 and CDR2 sequences are SGHDT and YYEEEE. This CDR3 is CASSLGTGAYEQYF. The CDR3 DNA is TGTGCCAGCAGCTTGGGAACAGGGGCCTACGAGCAGTACTTC.

The chain recombines TRBV7-9 with TRBJ2-5, with TRBD2 matching over 8 bases. This CDR3 contains 15 residues. Unmatched junction bases numbered 9, after V lost 5 bases and J lost 4 bases. Looked up from germline, CDR1 is SEHNR and CDR2 is FQNEAQ (reference sequence). The CDR3 nucleotides are TGTGCCAGCAGCCGAGATGGGACTAGAGGAGAGACCCAGTACTTC. It codes for CASSRDGTRGETQYF.

The rearrangement links TRBV27 to TRBJ2-7, with 10 bases aligning to TRBD1. The V gene end was trimmed by 6 bases and the J gene end by 3 bases; junction bases not matched to a gene: 2. This CDR3 is built from 13 residues. The germline CDR1 and CDR2 sequences are MNHEY and SMNVEV (reference sequence). The CDR3 loop reads CASSRDRGYEQYF. CDR3 bases: TGTGCCAGCAGCCGGGACAGGGGCTACGAGCAGTACTTC.

The chain is built from TRBV25-1 and TRBJ1-2; D is perhaps TRBD1 (5 bases). CDR1 is MGHDK, CDR2 SYGVNS, per germline. V lost 3 bases and J 2 bases, leaving 13 bases between the germline ends. The CDR3 consists of 15 residues. CDR3 bases: TGTGCCAGCAGTGATTACGGGGACCTAAACTATGGCTACACCTTC. It yields the protein CASSDYGDLNYGYTF.

The V and J genes are TRBV4-2 and TRBJ2-1; 9 nucleotides line up with TRBD2. Germline V lookup: CDR1 LGHNA, CDR2 YNFKEQ. The CDR3 is made up of 16 amino acids. Trimming cost V 0 bases and J 5 bases; bases outside gene matches: 5. This chain's CDR3 is CASSQDLAGSDNEQFF. CDR3 coding DNA: TGTGCCAGCAGCCAAGATCTAGCGGGATCGGACAATGAGCAGTTCTTC.